This T cell receptor (beta chain) was documented in a study of CD8+ T cells in alopecia areata. The treatment here: oral pan-JAK inhibitor, 5-10 mg twice daily. cDNA reverse transcribed from extracted RNA served as the sequencing template. Clones were read by immunoSEQ multiplex PCR, and TCRdb kept only the in-frame ones, dropping some. The sample lists under 200,000 clones, 65% occurring once. Germline values: CDR1 ENHRY, CDR2 SYGVKD. V was cut by 0 bases and J by 9 bases, with 6 bases left in between. The CDR3 has 13 residues. The source is a human donor with alopecia areata. The V and J genes are TRBV10-3 and TRBJ1-6, with a possible D match to TRBD1 (6 bases). Sequencing was performed on CD4+ T cells sorted from blood, taken at week 4, from a patient treated with tofacitinib. DNA for the CDR3: TGTGCCATCAGTGAGTCAGGGGGTTCACCCCTCCACTTT. Translated: CAISESGGSPLHF.